This T cell receptor (beta chain) was found in a study of CD8+ T cells in alopecia areata. Turning to this clone: Its cognate antigen is unknown.

RNA extraction and reverse transcription yielded cDNA as sequencing template. Produced via immunoSEQ multiplex PCR; TCRdb's table is partial and in-frame only. This table holds some 190,000 clones, 64% found once. Whole-study results and caveats: Clonality in the scalp and expanded CD8+ clones ranked among the top 100 were significantly decreased by tofacitinib. Normal scalp showed lower clonality than lesional scalp, especially alopecia totalis/universalis. Mice gave a clearer picture of TCR sharing than patients did, possibly for HLA-related reasons.

Treatment described: oral pan-JAK inhibitor, 5-10 mg twice daily. Collection of lesional scalp punch biopsies and peripheral blood was performed in alopecia areata patients. Germline CDR1 reads SGHRS; CDR2 reads YFSETQ. The CDR3 runs 14 residues. V was pared by 0 bases and J by 3 bases, with 7 bases between. V gene TRBV5-1 combines with J gene TRBJ1-5; D gene uncertain. The specimen was CD4+ T cells sorted from blood, collected around week 50, from a patient treated with tofacitinib. The TCR originated in a human donor with alopecia areata. The CDR3 loop reads CASSLEGINQPQHF. The CDR3 DNA reads as TGCGCCAGCAGCTTGGAAGGGATCAATCAGCCCCAGCATTTT.